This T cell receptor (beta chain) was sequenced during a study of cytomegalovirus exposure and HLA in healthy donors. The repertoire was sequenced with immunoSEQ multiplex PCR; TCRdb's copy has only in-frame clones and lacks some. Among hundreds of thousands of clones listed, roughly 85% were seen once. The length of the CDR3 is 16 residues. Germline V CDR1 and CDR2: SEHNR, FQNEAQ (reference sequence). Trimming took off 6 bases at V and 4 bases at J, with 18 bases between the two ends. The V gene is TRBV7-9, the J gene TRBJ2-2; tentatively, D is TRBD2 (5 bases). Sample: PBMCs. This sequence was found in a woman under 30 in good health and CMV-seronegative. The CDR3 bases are TGTGCCAGCAGGATAGACCGGACTGCCTCCACCGGGGAGCTGTTTTTT. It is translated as CASRIDRTASTGELFF.